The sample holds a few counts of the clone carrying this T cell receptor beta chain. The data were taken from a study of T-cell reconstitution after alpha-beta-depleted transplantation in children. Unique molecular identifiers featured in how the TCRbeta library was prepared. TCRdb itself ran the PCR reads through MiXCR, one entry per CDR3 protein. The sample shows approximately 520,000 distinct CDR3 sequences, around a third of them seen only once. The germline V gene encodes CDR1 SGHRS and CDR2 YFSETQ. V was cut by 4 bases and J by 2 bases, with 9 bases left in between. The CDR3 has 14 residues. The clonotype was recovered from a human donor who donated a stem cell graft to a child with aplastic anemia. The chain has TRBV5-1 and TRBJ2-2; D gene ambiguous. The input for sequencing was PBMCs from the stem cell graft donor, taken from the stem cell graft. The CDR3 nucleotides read TGCGCCAGCAGCATCAGGAGAAACACCGGGGAGCTGTTTTTT. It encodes CASSIRRNTGELFF.